Included here is one T cell receptor beta chain sequence, with context. As yet, its antigen is unknown. The data were taken from a study of T cell responses to AZD1222 COVID-19 vaccine. Overall study results and limits: Only a handful of individuals given AZD1222 were seropositive at baseline. With two AZD1222 doses given, Spike-specific TCR breadth and depth both rose. Clonal diversity was possibly underestimated, and white British individuals and females predominated among donors.

The germline V gene has CDR1 SGHTA and CDR2 FQGTGA. V gave up 5 bases and J gave up 6 bases, with 9 bases separating them. The CDR3 extends over 12 amino acids. Produced via immunoSEQ multiplex PCR; TCRdb's table is partial and in-frame only. The data show roughly 150,000 clones, about 88% seen once. This TCR was sampled from an adult who had recovered from COVID-19. The source material was peripheral blood, sampled after recovery from COVID-19. The genes are TRBV7-3 and TRBJ2-3; D is unclear. The CDR3 spells CASSASGDTQYF. CDR3 sequence (DNA): TGTGCCAGCAGCGCCTCTGGGGATACGCAGTATTTT.